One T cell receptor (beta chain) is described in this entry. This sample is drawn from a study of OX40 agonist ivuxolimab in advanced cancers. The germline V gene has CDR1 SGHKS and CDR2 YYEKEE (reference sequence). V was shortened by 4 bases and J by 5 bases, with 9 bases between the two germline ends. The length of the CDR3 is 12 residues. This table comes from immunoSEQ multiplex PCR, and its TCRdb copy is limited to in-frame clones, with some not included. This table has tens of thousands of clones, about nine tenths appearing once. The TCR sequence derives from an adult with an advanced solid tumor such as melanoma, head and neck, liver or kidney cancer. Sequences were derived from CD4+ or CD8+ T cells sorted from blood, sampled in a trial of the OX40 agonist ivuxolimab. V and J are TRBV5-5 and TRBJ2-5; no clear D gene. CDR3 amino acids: CASSTRTETQYF. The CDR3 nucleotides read TGTGCCAGCAGCACCCGAACGGAGACCCAGTACTTC.